A single sample gave rise to the 18 T cell receptor beta chains below, sequenced in a study of T-cell reconstitution after alpha-beta-depleted transplantation in children. The authors prepared the TCRbeta library with unique molecular identifiers. TCRdb processed the PCR reads anew with MiXCR; each CDR3 protein has one entry. Of some 830,000 distinct CDR3 sequences in the sample, less than 20% were seen once. This material consisted of PBMCs, mostly from graft donor cells, taken 360 days after TCRalphabeta/CD19-depleted stem cell transplant. The receptors stem from a male patient between 10 and 17 years old who had a stem cell transplant for acute lymphoblastic leukemia, so the T cells may come from the graft donor.

The chain couples TRBV9 to TRBJ1-1; tentative D call: TRBD1 (5 bases). Trimming left V 4 bases short and J 0 bases short, with 16 bases between. The germline V gene has CDR1 SGDLS and CDR2 YYNGEE. The CDR3 has 16 residues. In DNA form, the CDR3 reads TGTGCCAGCAGCCCTCACGGGGGGGGGGTGAACACTGAAGCTTTCTTT. Translating it yields CASSPHGGGVNTEAFF.

This clonotype came up a few times. CDR3 protein: CASSLRDRNIYGYTF. The CDR3 coding sequence is TGCGCCAGCAGCTTGCGGGACAGGAATATCTATGGCTACACCTTC. The V gene is TRBV5-1, the J gene TRBJ1-2; 8 nucleotides agree with TRBD1. V dropped 1 base and J dropped 4; count of bases not matched to a gene: 6. The CDR3 consists of 15 residues. Germline CDR1 is SGHRS and CDR2 is YFSETQ.

V is TRBV6-2 or TRBV6-3 and J is TRBJ2-3; 9 bases match TRBD1. Per germline, CDR1 MNHEY and CDR2 SVGEGT. This CDR3 has 16 residues. The trim removed 5 bases at V and 6 bases at J, leaving 12 bases unmatched. CDR3 DNA: TGTGCCAGCAGTCTCGCCGGGACAGGGACTCGTGATACGCAGTATTTT. Amino acids: CASSLAGTGTRDTQYF.

This clonotype has just a few counts. V and J are TRBV7-9 and TRBJ1-1; D is unclear. The CDR3 has 13 residues. Trimming took off 3 bases at V and 7 bases at J, with 12 bases between the two ends. The germline V gene has CDR1 SEHNR and CDR2 FQNEAQ (reference sequence). CDR3 protein: CASSLWEGLEAFF. CDR3 DNA: TGTGCCAGCAGCTTGTGGGAGGGCCTTGAAGCTTTCTTT.

This clonotype was seen a few times. The V and J genes are TRBV4-1 and TRBJ2-3; D is perhaps TRBD2 (5 bases). CDR1 is MGHRA, CDR2 YSYEKL, per germline. The V end lost 4 bases, the J end lost 6 bases, and 14 bases lay between the germline ends. The CDR3 contains 14 residues. The CDR3 loop reads CASSRTGVKDTQYF. The CDR3 coding sequence is TGCGCCAGCAGCCGGACCGGGGTAAAGGATACGCAGTATTTT.

This clonotype turned up a few times. The rearrangement joins TRBV2 to TRBJ1-4, with TRBD1 as a possible D gene (6 bases). The CDR3 is made up of 15 amino acids. Germline V gives CDR1 SNHLY, CDR2 FYNNEI. The V end lost 3 bases, the J end lost 7 bases, and 15 bases lay between the germline ends. For the CDR3, the DNA is TGTGCCAGCAGTGATTGGTCCGGGGGCGGTGAAAAACTGTTTTTT. It encodes CASSDWSGGGEKLFF.

This clonotype was seen many times. The J gene is TRBJ2-7, the V gene TRBV5-1; 7 bases map to TRBD1. The CDR3 length is 14 residues. V lost 1 base, J lost 5 bases, and 6 bases stayed unmatched. CDR1 and CDR2 (germline): SGHRS, YFSETQ. Written as DNA, the CDR3 is TGCGCCAGCAGCTTGAGACAGGGCGGACACGAGCAGTACTTC. It translates to CASSLRQGGHEQYF. The variable domain in full, completed from reference TRBV5-1 and TRBJ2-7, reads KAGVTQTPRYLIKTRGQQVTLSCSPISGHRSVSWYQQTPGQGLQFLFEYFSETQRNKGNFPGRFSGRQFSNSRSEMNVSTLELGDSALYLCASSLRQGGHEQYFGPGTRLTVT.

The gene calls are TRBV12-3 or TRBV12-4 and TRBJ2-3, with D maybe TRBD1 (6 bases). This CDR3 region has 17 residues. The V end lost 1 base, the J end lost 7 bases, and 21 bases lay between the germline ends. This CDR3 reads CASSLGGPISRANTQYF. The CDR3 DNA reads TGTGCCAGCAGTTTAGGGGGGCCGATCAGTAGGGCTAATACGCAGTATTTT.

Only a few counts were recorded for this clonotype. The chain links TRBV5-1 to TRBJ2-1; TRBD2 agrees at 7 bases. Per germline, CDR1 SGHRS and CDR2 YFSETQ. The ends lost 4 bases at V and 3 bases at J; junction bases unmatched: 13. This CDR3 spans 17 amino acids. The CDR3 nucleotides are TGCGCCAGCAGCCCGTCTGATGCGGGAGTAGGCTACAATGAGCAGTTCTTC. It encodes CASSPSDAGVGYNEQFF.

This clonotype was seen a handful of times. V usage is TRBV12-3 or TRBV12-4 and J usage is TRBJ2-1; TRBD1 matches 8 bases. The CDR3 is 14 amino acids. V was clipped by 6 bases and J by 2 bases; unmatched bases: 3. For the CDR3, the DNA is TGTGCCAGCAGGGTACAGGGGGCCTACAATGAGCAGTTCTTC. Its translation is CASRVQGAYNEQFF.

V usage is TRBV6-2 or TRBV6-3 and J usage is TRBJ1-1; no reliable D call. CDR1 and CDR2 (germline): MNHEY, SVGEGT. The V and J ends lost 7 bases and 1 base respectively, with 4 bases between them. This CDR3 spans 11 amino acids. The CDR3 is CASTWNTEAFF. The DNA of the CDR3 is TGTGCCAGCACTTGGAACACTGAAGCTTTCTTT.

The V call is TRBV20-1, the J call TRBJ1-5; 7 positions match TRBD1. V gave up 8 bases and J gave up 7 bases; unmatched junction bases: 11. Germline V CDR1 and CDR2: DFQATT, SNEGSKA (reference sequence). The CDR3 covers 13 residues. CDR3 coding DNA: TGCAGTCCCTACCGGGACAGTCTACAGCCCCAGCATTTT. Protein: CSPYRDSLQPQHF.

The genes are TRBV7-2 and TRBJ2-3; D is ambiguous. This CDR3 is 17 amino acids long. Germline V CDR1 and CDR2: SGHTA, FQGNSA. V was pared by 2 bases and J by 0 bases, with 15 bases between. CDR3 region: CASSLTFDTQSTDTQYF. CDR3 sequence (DNA): TGTGCCAGCAGCTTAACTTTCGACACCCAGAGCACAGATACGCAGTATTTT.

This clonotype has a handful of counts. This chain connects TRBV20-1 to TRBJ2-3; D possibly matches TRBD1 or TRBD2 (6 bases each). V lost 5 bases, J lost 5 bases, and 20 bases lay in between. CDR1 and CDR2 (germline): DFQATT, SNEGSKA (reference sequence). The CDR3 consists of 15 residues. CDR3: CSAEPGAVVRDTQYF. The CDR3 bases are TGCAGTGCTGAACCGGGGGCAGTGGTGAGAGATACGCAGTATTTT.

This clonotype has just a few counts. V is TRBV20-1 and J is TRBJ2-7; TRBD2 matches 10 bases. J lost 4 bases, V lost 6 bases, and 9 bases had no gene match. Germline CDR1 is DFQATT and CDR2 is SNEGSKA (reference sequence). The CDR3 is 14 amino acids. The CDR3: CSAGTSVARYEQYF. The CDR3, as DNA: TGCAGTGCGGGGACTAGCGTCGCAAGGTACGAGCAGTACTTC.

This clonotype was counted between two and nine times. The CDR3 nucleotides are TGTGCCAGCAGCTTCCTTAGCAGCGGGACCAATGAGCAGTTCTTC. Its protein product is CASSFLSSGTNEQFF. The gene calls are TRBV7-3 and TRBJ2-1, with TRBD2 identical over 7 bases. The CDR3 totals 15 residues. The germline gives CDR1 SGHTA, CDR2 FQGTGA. V lost 3 bases and J lost 6; bases outside the gene matches: 8.

This clonotype was observed a handful of times. V is TRBV4-1 and J is TRBJ1-2, with a tentative D call TRBD1 (5 bases). CDR1 and CDR2 (germline): MGHRA, YSYEKL. The germline V and J ends were trimmed by 0 bases and 0 bases, with 14 bases remaining between them. The CDR3 sequence is 17 residues long. CDR3 residues: CASSQEGRALANYGYTF. The CDR3 nucleotides are TGCGCCAGCAGCCAAGAGGGCAGGGCCCTAGCTAACTATGGCTACACCTTC.

The J gene is TRBJ2-2, the V gene TRBV7-7, with unresolved D. The germline gives CDR1 SSHAT, CDR2 FNYEAQ (reference sequence). V lost 10 bases and J 1 base, leaving 10 bases between the germline ends. The length of the CDR3 is 13 residues. CDR3 amino acids: CAILNRNTGELFF. The CDR3 nucleotides are TGTGCCATCCTAAACAGGAACACCGGGGAGCTGTTTTTT.